This T cell receptor beta chain was sequenced in a study of T cell responses to AZD1222 COVID-19 vaccine. The study, taken as a whole, reports: Just a handful of people given AZD1222 tested seropositive at baseline.

As concerns this clone: The antigen remains unidentified.

TCRdb's table, derived via immunoSEQ multiplex PCR, lists solely in-frame clones and lacks some. This sample has about 21,000 clones, with 65% to 90% found just once. Trimming removed 4 bases from V and 1 base from J, with 11 bases in between. Germline V gives CDR1 MRHNA, CDR2 SNTAGT. The CDR3 has 15 amino acids. The TCR sequence derives from an adult in good health. V is TRBV6-4 and J is TRBJ2-1, with a weak D call TRBD2 (5 bases). The sequencing here drew on peripheral blood, taken on day 0 of AZD1222 vaccination. The CDR3 bases are TGTGCCAGCAGTGCCGGGGTCGGGTCCTACAATGAGCAGTTCTTC. Translated: CASSAGVGSYNEQFF.